This T cell receptor beta chain is from a study of pediatric ulcerative colitis. Rectal tissue came from one to two pinch biopsies taken at colonoscopy. Whole-study findings and limits: This repertoire reflects total lymphocytes rather than subpopulations like regulatory T cells. Compared with controls, ulcerative colitis showed greater blood-rectum clone sharing.

The CDR3 runs to 18 residues. Germline values: CDR1 MGHRA, CDR2 YSYEKL. Trimming cost V 3 bases and J 4 bases; bases outside gene matches: 12. TCRdb's copy holds only in-frame clones and misses some; the assay was immunoSEQ multiplex PCR. The data contain tens of thousands of clones, 75% of them singletons. Comment on this clone: Its specificity is unknown.

The rearrangement uses TRBV4-1 and TRBJ1-2, with 12 bases matching TRBD1. The sequenced sample consisted of gut tissue. The TCR comes from a boy younger than 18 with severe ulcerative colitis. CDR3 in amino acids: CASSQAPGRDRGPYGYTF. The CDR3 DNA follows: TGCGCCAGCAGCCAGGCCCCCGGCCGGGACAGGGGGCCCTATGGCTACACCTTC.